Included here is one TCR beta chain sequence, with context. CDR1 and CDR2 from the germline V gene are SGHTS and YDEGEE. The length of the CDR3 is 13 residues. The V and J ends lost 10 bases and 0 bases respectively, with 13 bases between them. These data originate in a study of shared clonotypes between healthy human individuals. Whole-study context: Serving as donors were two women and a few men, whose ages spanned 18 to 49.

Profiling relied on immunoSEQ multiplex PCR, and the TCRdb table lists in-frame clones only, not all of them. The table lists around 500,000 clones, around 80% of them singletons. Donors had no recently reported acute infections or vaccinations and were HIV-negative. The rearrangement uses TRBV5-8 and TRBJ2-5, with D perhaps being TRBD1 or TRBD2 (5 bases each). The origin of this receptor is a middle-aged woman in good health. Some clones in this sample may be carry-over from other donors' samples. The sample comprised PBMCs. DNA of the CDR3: TGTGCCGGAATGGGACGGAACCAAGAGACCCAGTACTTC. It is translated as CAGMGRNQETQYF.